This T cell receptor beta chain was sequenced during a study of cytomegalovirus exposure and HLA in healthy donors. Sequenced by immunoSEQ multiplex PCR; TCRdb stores in-frame clones only, minus some. The table includes some 83,000 clones, around 94% detected once. General study points: A classifier reportedly called cytomegalovirus status with high sensitivity and specificity. Cytomegalovirus association was listed for 150 to 200 TCR beta chains. Usually a TCR sequence was rare, but some public TCRs were found in many donors.

To note about this clone: Its cognate antigen is unknown.

The CDR3 runs to 17 residues. Germline CDR1 reads GTSNPN; CDR2 reads SVGIG (reference sequence). V shed 1 base, J shed 5 bases, and the junction held 14 bases outside the gene matches. This sequence was found in a woman between 18 and 30 years old in good health and CMV-seronegative. The V and J genes are TRBV30 and TRBJ1-1; 9 bases line up with TRBD1. Material for sequencing was PBMCs. The CDR3 sequence: CAWSGNHRGPVGTEAFF. In DNA, the CDR3 is TGTGCCTGGAGTGGCAACCACAGGGGGCCGGTTGGAACTGAAGCTTTCTTT.